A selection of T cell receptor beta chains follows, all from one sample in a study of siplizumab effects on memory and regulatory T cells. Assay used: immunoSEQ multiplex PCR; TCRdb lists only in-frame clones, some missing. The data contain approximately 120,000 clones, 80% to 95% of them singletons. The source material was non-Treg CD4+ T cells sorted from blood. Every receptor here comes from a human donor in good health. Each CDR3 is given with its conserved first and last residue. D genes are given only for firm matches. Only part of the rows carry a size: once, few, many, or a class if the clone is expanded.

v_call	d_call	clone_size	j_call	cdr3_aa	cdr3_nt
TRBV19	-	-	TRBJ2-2	CASSIGGRTGELFF	TGTGCCAGTAGTATAGGAGGTCGCACCGGGGAGCTGTTTTTT
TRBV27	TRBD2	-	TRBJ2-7	CASMGRLGLAVERSYEQYF	TGTGCCAGCATGGGCCGTCTAGGACTAGCGGTGGAGCGGTCCTACGAGCAGTACTTC
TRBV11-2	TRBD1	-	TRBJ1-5	CASSRGQGNQPQHF	TGTGCCAGCAGCCGGGGACAGGGGAATCAGCCCCAGCATTTT
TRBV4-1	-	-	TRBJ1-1	CASSPESRGSTEAFF	TGCGCCAGCAGCCCCGAGTCCAGGGGCTCCACTGAAGCTTTCTTT
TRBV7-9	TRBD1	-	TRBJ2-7	CASSLVRQGPYEQYF	TGTGCCAGCAGCTTGGTGCGACAGGGACCCTACGAGCAGTACTTC
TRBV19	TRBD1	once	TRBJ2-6	CASKEQGAGANVLTF	TGTGCCAGTAAAGAACAGGGGGCTGGGGCCAACGTCCTGACTTTC
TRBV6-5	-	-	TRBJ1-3	CARTVGQPGNTIYF	TGTGCCAGGACGGTGGGGCAGCCTGGAAACACCATATATTTT
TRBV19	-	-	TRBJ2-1	CASKESPSSYNEQFF	TGTGCCAGTAAGGAGTCGCCGAGCTCCTACAATGAGCAGTTCTTC
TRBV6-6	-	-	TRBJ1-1	CASSSTEAFF	TGTGCCAGCAGTTCCACTGAAGCTTTCTTT
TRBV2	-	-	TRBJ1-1	CASSFQLRSPAFF	TGTGCCAGCAGTTTTCAGCTACGGAGTCCGGCTTTCTTT
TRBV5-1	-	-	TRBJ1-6	CASSFTQAGNSPLHF	TGCGCCAGCAGCTTCACCCAGGCTGGAAATTCACCCCTCCACTTT
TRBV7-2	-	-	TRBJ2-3	CASSRESPDTQYF	TGTGCCAGCAGCCGGGAGTCCCCAGATACGCAGTATTTT
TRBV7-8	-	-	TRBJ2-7	CASPKGQDPREQYF	TGTGCCAGCCCTAAAGGGCAGGACCCGCGCGAGCAGTACTTC
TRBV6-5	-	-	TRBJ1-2	CASFQGNYGYTF	TGTGCCAGCTTCCAGGGGAACTATGGCTACACCTTC
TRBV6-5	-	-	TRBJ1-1	CASSLNQVNTEAFF	TGTGCCAGCAGTTTAAATCAGGTGAACACTGAAGCTTTCTTT
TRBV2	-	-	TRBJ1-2	CASNLQGLEGGYTF	TGTGCCAGCAATCTACAGGGACTAGAAGGGGGCTACACCTTC
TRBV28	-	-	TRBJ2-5	CASSPGGVSQETQYF	TGTGCCAGCAGCCCGGGCGGGGTCTCCCAAGAGACCCAGTACTTC
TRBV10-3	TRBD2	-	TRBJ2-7	CAINNRLAGSYEQYF	TGTGCCATCAATAACAGACTAGCGGGGAGCTACGAGCAGTACTTC
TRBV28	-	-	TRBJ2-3	CASSFSLVDQYF	TGTGCCAGCAGTTTTAGTCTAGTGGATCAGTATTTT
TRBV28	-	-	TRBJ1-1	CASSLRKNTEAFF	TGTGCCAGCAGTTTAAGGAAGAACACTGAAGCTTTCTTT
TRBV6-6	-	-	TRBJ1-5	CASSYEAGSNQPQHF	TGTGCCAGCAGTTACGAGGCGGGGAGCAATCAGCCCCAGCATTTT
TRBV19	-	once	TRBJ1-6	CASSTRVRNSPLHF	TGTGCCAGTAGTACGAGGGTTAGGAATTCACCCCTCCACTTT
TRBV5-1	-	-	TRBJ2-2	CASSLDGTGELFF	TGCGCCAGCAGCTTGGACGGGACCGGGGAGCTGTTTTTT